This T cell receptor (beta chain) was documented in a study of vaccination and CD4 T cells after COVID-19. Study at large: Overlapping spike pools from SARS-CoV-2 and HCoV-NL63, HCoV-OC43 and HCoV-229E served as culture stimuli. Findings and limits, study-wide: For convalescent patients, a median 86.3% of reactive clones surfaced exclusively after vaccination.

As concerns this clonotype: Its antigen is as yet unknown.

Germline V gene lookup returns CDR1 LNHDA and CDR2 SQIVND (reference sequence). The CDR3 covers 16 residues. V shed 9 bases, J shed 1 base, and the junction held 14 bases outside the gene matches. Cultured CD4+ T-cell DNA underwent Oncomine TCR Beta short-read sequencing. TCRdb reanalysed the PCR reads using MiXCR and keeps one entry per CDR3 protein. Of more than 4,500 distinct CDR3 sequences in the sample, 41% were seen once. Treatment in this sample: approximately nine-day PBMC culture with coronavirus spike peptide pools or control peptides (ViraFEST assay). During the years 2011-2018, before the COVID-19 pandemic, the unexposed donor's CD4+ T cells were collected.

This receptor was identified in a human donor in good health. Sequencing was performed on CD4+ T cells from blood, cultured in vitro. V gene TRBV19 combines with J gene TRBJ1-2; 7 nucleotides match TRBD1. The CDR3: CASVRRTGGGNYGYTF. The CDR3 DNA reads as TGTGCCAGCGTTCGTAGGACAGGAGGAGGTAACTATGGCTACACCTTC.